This T cell receptor beta chain was sequenced for a study of CD8 T cells in ankylosing spondylitis. Germline CDR1 DFQATT, CDR2 SNEGSKA (reference sequence). V lost 6 bases to trimming and J lost 1 base, with 14 bases between them. There are 14 residues in the CDR3. Each CDR3 protein gets one entry after TCRdb re-called the 5' RACE reads with MiXCR. The repertoire consists of 230,000 or so distinct CDR3 sequences, with 20% to 30% occurring once and the leading ten covering over 0.55%. This clonotype was seen repeatedly, ten times or more. As yet, its antigen is unknown. General study findings and limits: Matched ankylosing spondylitis synovial fluid reportedly showed significant enrichment of disease-linked clones.

The sequenced sample consisted of blood, either unsorted or a sorted T cell fraction (not recorded which). The source of this sequence is a male donor with ankylosing spondylitis or in good health (not recorded which). This chain uses TRBV20-1 with TRBJ2-3; D is tentatively TRBD1 or TRBD2 (5 bases each). The CDR3 sequence: CSATGPWGTDTQYF. The CDR3 DNA reads as TGCAGTGCCACGGGGCCGTGGGGCACAGATACGCAGTATTTT.